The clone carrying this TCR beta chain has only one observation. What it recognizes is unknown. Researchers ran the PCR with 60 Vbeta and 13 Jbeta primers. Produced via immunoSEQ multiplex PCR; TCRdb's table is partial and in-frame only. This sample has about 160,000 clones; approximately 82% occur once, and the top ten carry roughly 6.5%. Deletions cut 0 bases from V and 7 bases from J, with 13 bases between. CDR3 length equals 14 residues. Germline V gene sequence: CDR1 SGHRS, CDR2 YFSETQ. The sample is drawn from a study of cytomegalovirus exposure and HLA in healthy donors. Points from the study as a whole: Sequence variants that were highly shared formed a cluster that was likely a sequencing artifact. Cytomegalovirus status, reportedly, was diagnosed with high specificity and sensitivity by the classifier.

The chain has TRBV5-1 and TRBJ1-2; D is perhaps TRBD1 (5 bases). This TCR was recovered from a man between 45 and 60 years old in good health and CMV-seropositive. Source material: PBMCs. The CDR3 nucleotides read TGCGCCAGCAGCTTGGCCATGCAGGGATTTGGCTACACCTTC. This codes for CASSLAMQGFGYTF.